Given below is one T cell receptor beta chain in context. No antigen is known for it. The sample belongs to a study of somatic mutations in cytotoxic T cells in rheumatoid arthritis. Sequencing used immunoSEQ multiplex PCR; TCRdb keeps in-frame clones, though not all of them. The sample contains 15,000 to 20,000 clones, approximately 80% of which appear only once. The trim removed 3 bases at V and 7 bases at J, leaving 7 bases unmatched. CDR1 is MNHNS, CDR2 SASEGT, per germline. CDR3 length: 15 residues. The study, taken as a whole, reports: For rheumatoid arthritis patients, CD8+ clonality increased with age, whereas it did not in healthy controls.

The receptor comes from a woman between 50 and 59 years old in good health. The chain employs TRBV6-1 and TRBJ2-1, with 9 bases identical to TRBD1. The source material was CD8+ T cells sorted from blood. The CDR3 protein is CASSEDRGIGNEQFF. Written as DNA, the CDR3 is TGTGCCAGCAGTGAGGACAGGGGTATAGGAAATGAGCAGTTCTTC.